What follows is one TCR beta chain and its context. Its cognate antigen is unknown. TCRalpha and TCRbeta cDNA underwent two nested PCRs of roughly 17 and 9 cycles. No DNA is given; TCRdb re-called the 5' RACE reads and lists each CDR3 protein once. This sample carries 200,000 to 250,000 distinct CDR3 sequences, with less than 9% going to the ten biggest clones. These data come from a study of monozygotic twins with inflammatory bowel disease. Study results and limitations: IBD-affected twins scored below their healthy co-twins in TCRbeta diversity (inverse Simpson).

This clonotype originated in a human donor with ulcerative colitis or Crohn's disease, or a healthy co-twin of an affected twin (not recorded which). The source material was blood.

Here the CDR3 reads CSATVGTGANNEQFF. This chain links TRBV20-1 with TRBJ2-1; there is no DNA to check the TCRdb D call of TRBD1. The CDR3 has 15 amino acids. Germline CDR1 and CDR2: DFQATT and SNEGSKA (reference sequence).